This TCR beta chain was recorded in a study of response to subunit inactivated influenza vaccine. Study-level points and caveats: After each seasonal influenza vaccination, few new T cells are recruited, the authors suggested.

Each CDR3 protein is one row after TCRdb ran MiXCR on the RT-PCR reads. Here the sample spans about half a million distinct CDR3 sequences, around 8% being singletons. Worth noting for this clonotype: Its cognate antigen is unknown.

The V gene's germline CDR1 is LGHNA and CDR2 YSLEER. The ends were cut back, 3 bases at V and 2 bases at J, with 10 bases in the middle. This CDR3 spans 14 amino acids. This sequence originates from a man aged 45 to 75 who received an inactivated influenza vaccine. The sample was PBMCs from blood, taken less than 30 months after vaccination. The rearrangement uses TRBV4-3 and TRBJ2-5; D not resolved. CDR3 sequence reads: CASSQRALQETQYF. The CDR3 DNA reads TGCGCCAGCAGCCAGAGAGCCCTTCAAGAGACCCAGTACTTC.